This T cell receptor (beta chain) was found in a study of cytomegalovirus exposure and HLA in healthy donors. Study summary: Tens of millions of unique TCRs, all from HLA-typed donors, were included in an early release of the data. Broader study findings: Analysis performed later showed TCR beta chains linked to HLA being more clonally expanded than equally common others.

Details on this clone: No antigen is known for it.

V trimming: 5 bases; J trimming: 6 bases; junction bases outside the gene matches: 7. This CDR3 contains 15 residues. Germline lookup yields CDR1 SGHAT and CDR2 FQNNGV. Primers: 60 Vbeta forward and 13 Jbeta reverse. Sequencing used immunoSEQ multiplex PCR; TCRdb keeps in-frame clones, though not all of them. The table has 150,000 to 200,000 clones, 75% to 85% seen once; the top ten hold about 2.5%. The material sequenced was PBMCs. The source is a woman in her 50s in good health and CMV-seronegative. The chain carries TRBV11-2 and TRBJ2-2; 9 nucleotides align to TRBD2. For the CDR3, the DNA is TGTGCCAGCAGCCGGAACCTAGCGGGATCCGGGGAGCTGTTTTTT. Translating gives CASSRNLAGSGELFF.